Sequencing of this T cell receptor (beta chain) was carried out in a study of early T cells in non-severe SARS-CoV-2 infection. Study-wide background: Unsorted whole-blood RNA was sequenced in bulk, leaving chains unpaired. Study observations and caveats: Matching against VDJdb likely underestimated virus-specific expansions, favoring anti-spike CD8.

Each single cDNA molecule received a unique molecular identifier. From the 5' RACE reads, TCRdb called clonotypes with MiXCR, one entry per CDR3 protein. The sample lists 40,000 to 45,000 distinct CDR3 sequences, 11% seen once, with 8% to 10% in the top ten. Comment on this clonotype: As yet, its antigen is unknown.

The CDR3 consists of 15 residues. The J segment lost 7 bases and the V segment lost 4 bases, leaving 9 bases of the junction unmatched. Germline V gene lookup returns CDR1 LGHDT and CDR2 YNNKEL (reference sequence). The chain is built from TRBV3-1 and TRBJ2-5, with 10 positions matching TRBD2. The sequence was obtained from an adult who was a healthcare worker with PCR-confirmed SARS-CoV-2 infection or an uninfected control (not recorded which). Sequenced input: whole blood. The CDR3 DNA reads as TGTGCCAGCAGCCCTGCTAGCGGGGGACTGGGGACCCAGTACTTC. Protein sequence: CASSPASGGLGTQYF.